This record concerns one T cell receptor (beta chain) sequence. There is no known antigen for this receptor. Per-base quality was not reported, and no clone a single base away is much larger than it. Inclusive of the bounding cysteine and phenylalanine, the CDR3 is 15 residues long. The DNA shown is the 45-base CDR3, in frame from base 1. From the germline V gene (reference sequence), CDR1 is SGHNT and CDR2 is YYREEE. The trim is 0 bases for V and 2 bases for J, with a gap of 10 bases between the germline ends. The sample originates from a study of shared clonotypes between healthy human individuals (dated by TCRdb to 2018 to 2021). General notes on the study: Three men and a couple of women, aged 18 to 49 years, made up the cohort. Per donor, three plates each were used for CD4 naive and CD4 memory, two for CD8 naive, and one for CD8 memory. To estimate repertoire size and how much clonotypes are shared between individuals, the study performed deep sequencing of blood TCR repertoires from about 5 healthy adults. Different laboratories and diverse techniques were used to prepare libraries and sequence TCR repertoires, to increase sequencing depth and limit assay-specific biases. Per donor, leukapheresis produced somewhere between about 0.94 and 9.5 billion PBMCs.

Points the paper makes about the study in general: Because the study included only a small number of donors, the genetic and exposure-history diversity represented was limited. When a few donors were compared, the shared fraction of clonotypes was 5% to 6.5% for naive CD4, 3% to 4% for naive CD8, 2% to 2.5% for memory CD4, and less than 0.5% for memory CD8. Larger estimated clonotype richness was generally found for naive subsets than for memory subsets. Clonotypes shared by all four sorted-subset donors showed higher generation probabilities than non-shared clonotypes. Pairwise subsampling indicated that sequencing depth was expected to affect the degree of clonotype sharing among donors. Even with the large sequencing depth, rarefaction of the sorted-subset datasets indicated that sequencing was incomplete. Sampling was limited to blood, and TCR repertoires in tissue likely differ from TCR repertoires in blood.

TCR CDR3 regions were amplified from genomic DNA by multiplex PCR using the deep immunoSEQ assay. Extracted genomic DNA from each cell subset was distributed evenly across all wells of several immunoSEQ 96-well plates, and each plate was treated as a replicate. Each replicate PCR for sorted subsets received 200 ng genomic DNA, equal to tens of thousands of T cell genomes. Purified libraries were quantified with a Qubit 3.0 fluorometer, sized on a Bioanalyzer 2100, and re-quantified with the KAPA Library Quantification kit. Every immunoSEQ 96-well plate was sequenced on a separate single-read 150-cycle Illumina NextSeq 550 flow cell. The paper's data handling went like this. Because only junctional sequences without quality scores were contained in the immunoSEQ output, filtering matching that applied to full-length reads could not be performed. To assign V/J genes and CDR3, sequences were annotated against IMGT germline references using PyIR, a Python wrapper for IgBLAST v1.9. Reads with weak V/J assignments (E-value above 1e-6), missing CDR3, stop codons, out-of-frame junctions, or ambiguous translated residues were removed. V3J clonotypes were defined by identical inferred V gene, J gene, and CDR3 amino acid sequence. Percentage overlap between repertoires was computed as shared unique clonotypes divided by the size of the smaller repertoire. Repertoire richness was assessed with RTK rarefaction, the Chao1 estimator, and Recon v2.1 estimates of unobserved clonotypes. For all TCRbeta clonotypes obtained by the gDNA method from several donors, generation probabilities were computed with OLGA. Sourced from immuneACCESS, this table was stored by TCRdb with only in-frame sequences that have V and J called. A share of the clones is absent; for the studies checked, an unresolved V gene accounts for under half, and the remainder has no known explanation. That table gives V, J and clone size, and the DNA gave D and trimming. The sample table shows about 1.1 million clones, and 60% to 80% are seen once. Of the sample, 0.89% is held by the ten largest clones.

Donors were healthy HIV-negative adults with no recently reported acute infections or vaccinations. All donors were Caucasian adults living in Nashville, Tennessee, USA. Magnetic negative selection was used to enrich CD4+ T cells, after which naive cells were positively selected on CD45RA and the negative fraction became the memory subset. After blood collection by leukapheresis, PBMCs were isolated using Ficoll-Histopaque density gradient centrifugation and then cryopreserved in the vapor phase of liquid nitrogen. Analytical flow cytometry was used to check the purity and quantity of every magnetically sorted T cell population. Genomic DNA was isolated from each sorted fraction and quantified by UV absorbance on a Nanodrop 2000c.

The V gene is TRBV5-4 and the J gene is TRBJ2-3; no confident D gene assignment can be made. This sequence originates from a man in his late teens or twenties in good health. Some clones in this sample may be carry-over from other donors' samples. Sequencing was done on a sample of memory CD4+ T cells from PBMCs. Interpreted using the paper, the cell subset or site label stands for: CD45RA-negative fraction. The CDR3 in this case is CASSLGLATTDTQYF. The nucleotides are TGTGCCAGCAGCTTGGGTTTGGCGACCACAGATACGCAGTATTTT.